This entry lists 3 T cell receptor beta chains sequenced from one sample in a study of blood T cell repertoires in COVID-19. Generated by immunoSEQ multiplex PCR, the TCRdb table keeps only in-frame clones and is missing some. The table has tens of thousands of clones, more than 80% seen once. The sample taken for sequencing was peripheral blood. These receptor sequences come from an elderly man with acute or convalescent COVID-19.

The chain links TRBV7-2 to TRBJ2-1; 11 nucleotides line up with TRBD2. Trimming cost V 0 bases and J 0 bases; bases outside gene matches: 1. In germline, CDR1 is SGHTA, CDR2 FQGNSA. The CDR3 has 17 residues. CDR3 nucleotides: TGTGCCAGCAGCTTAGCGGGGACTAGCGGCTCCTACAATGAGCAGTTCTTC. Its protein is CASSLAGTSGSYNEQFF.

This chain links TRBV19 with TRBJ2-5, with a possible D match to TRBD2 (6 bases). The germline CDR1 and CDR2 sequences are LNHDA and SQIVND (reference sequence). The CDR3 covers 14 residues. V was clipped by 3 bases and J by 3 bases, with 11 bases between them. The CDR3: CASSIRRGEETQYF. As DNA, the CDR3 is TGTGCCAGTAGTATTAGGAGGGGCGAAGAGACCCAGTACTTC.

This clone was seen just once. The chain has TRBV6-1 and TRBJ1-6; 8 bases map to TRBD1. J gave up 10 bases and V 3 bases, and 2 bases lay outside the gene matches. CDR3 length equals 13 residues. Germline V gives CDR1 MNHNS, CDR2 SASEGT. The CDR3 bases are TGTGCCAGCAGTGAGTGGACAGGGTCACCCCTCCACTTT. It yields the protein CASSEWTGSPLHF.